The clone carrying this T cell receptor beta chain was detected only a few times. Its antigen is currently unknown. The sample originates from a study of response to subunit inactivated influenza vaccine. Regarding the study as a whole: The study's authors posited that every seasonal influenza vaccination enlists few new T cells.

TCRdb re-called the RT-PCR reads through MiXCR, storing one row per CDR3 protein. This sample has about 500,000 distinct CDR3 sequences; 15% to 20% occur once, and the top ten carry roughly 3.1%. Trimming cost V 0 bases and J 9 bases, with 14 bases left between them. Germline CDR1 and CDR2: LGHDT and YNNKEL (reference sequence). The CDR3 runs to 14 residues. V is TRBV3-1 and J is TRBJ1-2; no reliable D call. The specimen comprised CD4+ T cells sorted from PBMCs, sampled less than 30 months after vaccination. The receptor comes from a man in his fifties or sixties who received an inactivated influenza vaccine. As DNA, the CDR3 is TGTGCCAGCAGCCAAGATGTGGGGTTCGCCAGCTACACCTTC. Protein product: CASSQDVGFASYTF.